This TCR beta chain came from a study of blood T cells in healthy people across ages (dated by TCRdb to about 2015). In the study overall: Template switching captured roughly one uniquely barcoded TCR beta cDNA molecule per two T cells in model experiments. To track age-related changes in TCR beta repertoire diversity, the study relied on deep sequencing normalized with unique cDNA molecular identifiers. Four age groups were formed from the donors: young (average 16 years), middle-aged (around 37), aged (about 68) and long-lived (82). To avoid experimental bias, donors of different ages were distributed randomly across sequencing lanes. The study analyzed two additional independent replicas of 1 million unique cDNA reads from the same blood draw for two donors, one aged 18 to 30 and one aged 80 or older. What the authors observed across the whole study: Conclusive comparison of naive and antigen-experienced compartments was prevented by the profiling of bulk unsorted PBMCs. Estimates of total diversity based on one million sequenced T cells were regarded as lower bounds and as underestimates. Observed TCR beta diversity correlated strongly with the percentage of naive T cells measured by flow cytometry. Observed TCR beta diversity per million T cells fell roughly linearly with age, and a significant reduction was already apparent by age roughly 40. Compared with the aged group, more naive CD4+ T cells, fewer expanded clones and increased TCR diversity were shown by the long-lived group, suggesting age selection. Donor CMV infection status was unknown, potentially confounding age-related changes in expanded clonotypes.

The donors were 40 or so Caucasian individuals from Russia, aged roughly 6 to 90 years, who were systemically healthy. Each donor gave 9 to 10 milliliters of peripheral blood, collected into EDTA-treated Vacutainer tubes. PBMCs were isolated by Ficoll-Paque density-gradient centrifugation, with at least 6.5 million obtained per sample. Trizol reagent was used to extract total RNA from PBMCs, with at least 5 micrograms per sample. For every donor, flow cytometry on a PBMC aliquot measured the percentage of naive CD45RAhigh/CD27high T cells. Measured from the cysteine to the phenylalanine, the CDR3 is 16 residues long. Of the read, only the CDR3 DNA is kept; its 48 bases are in frame from base 1. For CDR1 and CDR2, the germline V gene lists SGHTA and FQGNSA. Note on this clonotype: It lacks a known antigen. One end of the junction varies from germline; a read error may be responsible.

Libraries were made using 5' RACE. Sequenced on an Illumina HiSeq 2500. A second about 6 to 11 cycle PCR used a sample-barcoded 5' primer and a J-beta primer mix. A template-switch 5' adaptor carrying 12 random nucleotides introduced a unique molecular identifier onto each TCR beta cDNA molecule. At least 3 million CDR3-containing paired-end reads were obtained from each sample. First-strand cDNA was synthesized from all RNA with the Mint cDNA synthesis kit, primed by a TRBC-specific oligonucleotide. After uracil-DNA glycosylase treatment, a first 18-cycle PCR used universal primers M1SS and BC2_uni_R on all cDNA. The authors' analysis ran thus. For normalization, 1 million high-quality reads, each with a distinct molecular identifier, were randomly selected from each sample. Instead of being binned into consensus sequences, reads that shared molecular identifiers were thrown out. MiTCR, set to a Q25 quality threshold and the strictest error-elimination algorithm, was used for CDR3 identification, clonotype clustering and error correction. Lower-bound total TCR beta diversity was estimated with a nonparametric unseen species model using Euler transformation. The raw public data were reprocessed by TCRdb itself: fastp quality trimming at Q25, MiXCR clonotype calling, in-frame beta chains only. When rows share a CDR3 protein, they turn into one entry using the most common DNA and genes. The V and J calls reflect TCRdb's pipeline rather than the authors' work. Recorded for this sample are roughly 860,000 distinct CDR3 sequences; less than 80% of them occurred a single time. The ten largest clones represent roughly 26% of the sample.

The V and J segments used are TRBV7-2 and TRBJ1-4, with TRBD1 matching 10 junction bases. The clonotype was recovered from a man aged 25-40 years in good health. Sequencing input: blood. CDR3 region: CASSLAGQGGSEKLFF. The DNA sequence is as follows: TGTGCCAGCAGCCTAGCCGGACAGGGGGGTAGTGAAAAACTGTTTTTT.